The T cell receptor beta chain under discussion was sequenced for a study of blood T cell repertoires in COVID-19. Across the whole study: T cells, B-cell-depleted T cells, or PBMCs supplied cDNA or gDNA.

Under the authors' procedure: Reference gene primer amplification yielded estimated nucleated cell counts. Clones were sequenced by immunoSEQ multiplex PCR, and TCRdb holds only the in-frame ones, with some missing. V and J calls plus clone size are reproduced from that table; the DNA served to infer D and trimming. The sample holds around 140,000 clones; 70% to 85% are singletons and the top ten take roughly a tenth. Trimming took off 3 bases at V and 9 bases at J, with 9 bases between the two ends. The CDR3 runs 12 residues. Germline CDR1 reads MNHEY; CDR2 reads SMNVEV (reference sequence). This clone was found a few times.

The V gene is TRBV27, the J gene TRBJ2-1; D perhaps matches TRBD2 (5 bases). This clonotype originated in a man between 60 and 75 years old with active or convalescent COVID-19. The sample taken for sequencing was peripheral blood. The CDR3 DNA is TGTGCCAGCAGTTTCACCCGGGGTGAGCAGTTCTTC. It encodes CASSFTRGEQFF.